Listed here are 8 T cell receptor beta chains from one sample, sequenced in a study of PD-1 blockade in classical Hodgkin lymphoma (dated by TCRdb to 2018 to 2020). The library came from the immunoSEQ multiplex PCR assay. TCRdb provides this immuneACCESS table in a form limited to in-frame rearrangements. Some clones are lacking; in checked studies, under half of them reflect an unresolved V gene, and why the rest are absent is not known. The sample table records 80,000 to 100,000 clones; roughly four fifths of these occur just once. The ten top clones hold roughly 15% of the sample. The sample's time point label, decoded: cycle 2 day 1 (C2D1) of nivolumab. Every trial patient had relapsed following autologous stem cell transplantation, and prior brentuximab vedotin exposure was what differed among cohorts A, B and C. The specimen comprised peripheral blood mononuclear cells (PBMCs), sampled before the second cycle of nivolumab. The origin of the receptors is a human donor with classical Hodgkin lymphoma.

The gene calls are TRBV5-4 and TRBJ2-5; the D gene is possibly TRBD2 (5 bases). CDR1 and CDR2 from the germline V gene are SGHNT and YYREEE (reference sequence). V was pared by 4 bases and J by 2 bases, with 15 bases between. The CDR3 consists of 15 residues. The CDR3 loop reads CASSPRAGGQETQYF. The DNA for the CDR3 is TGTGCCAGCAGCCCAAGGGCCGGAGGACAAGAGACCCAGTACTTC.

This chain links TRBV4-3 with TRBJ1-2; D gene unclear. The CDR3 spans 16 residues. Per germline, CDR1 LGHNA and CDR2 YSLEER. V lost 0 bases and J lost 6, with 17 bases in between. The CDR3 DNA reads as TGCGCCAGCAGCCAAGAAGGAGGGCTCTTAGGGCATGGCTACACCTTC. This translates into CASSQEGGLLGHGYTF.

The chain joins TRBV6-1 to TRBJ1-3; D is ambiguous. The CDR3 covers 13 residues. V shed 10 bases and J shed 1 base, with 11 bases lying between them. CDR1 and CDR2 (germline): MNHNS, SASEGT. CDR3 in amino acids: CATRGLSGNTIYF. The CDR3 DNA is TGTGCCACCCGAGGGCTTTCTGGAAACACCATATATTTT.

In this sample, this clone is medium-sized (0.01 to 0.1%). Different DNA sequences within this sample yield the same CDR3. The chain has TRBV5-1 and TRBJ2-7; D not certain. V dropped 1 base and J dropped 0 bases, with 8 bases sitting between them. The germline gives CDR1 SGHRS, CDR2 YFSETQ. This CDR3 contains 14 residues. The CDR3 reads CASSLPSSSYEQYF. Here the CDR3 DNA reads TGCGCCAGCAGCTTGCCGTCCAGCTCCTACGAGCAGTACTTC. The variable domain in full, completed from reference TRBV5-1 and TRBJ2-7, reads KAGVTQTPRYLIKTRGQQVTLSCSPISGHRSVSWYQQTPGQGLQFLFEYFSETQRNKGNFPGRFSGRQFSNSRSEMNVSTLELGDSALYLCASSLPSSSYEQYFGPGTRLTVT.

This clone was seen a few times. The V call is TRBV9, the J call TRBJ2-7, with D unresolved. The V and J ends lost 3 bases and 4 bases respectively, with 11 bases between them. From germline, CDR1 is SGDLS and CDR2 YYNGEE. CDR3 size: 13 residues. This CDR3 reads CASSAGPGYEQYF. The CDR3 DNA sequence: TGTGCCAGCAGCGCCGGGCCCGGGTACGAGCAGTACTTC.

This clone was seen only once. In DNA form, the CDR3 reads TGTGCCAGCAAGGGGCGGGGAACTGGAAACACCATATATTTT. This gives the protein CASKGRGTGNTIYF. The rearrangement joins TRBV6-1 to TRBJ1-3, with D possibly being TRBD1 (5 bases). The germline V gene encodes CDR1 MNHNS and CDR2 SASEGT. This CDR3 spans 14 amino acids. The ends were cut back, 7 bases at V and 2 bases at J, with 12 bases in the middle.

The gene calls are TRBV6-1 and TRBJ2-1; no reliable D call. From germline, CDR1 is MNHNS and CDR2 SASEGT. This CDR3 contains 15 residues. Trimming shortened V by 1 base and J by 4 bases, and 11 bases separated the two germline ends. In DNA form, the CDR3 reads TGTGCCAGCAGTGAAGTGGTCGGTCCATACAATGAGCAGTTCTTC. It is translated as CASSEVVGPYNEQFF.

This sequence joins TRBV27 and TRBJ2-7; 7 nucleotides line up with TRBD1. The CDR3 covers 15 residues. Per the germline V gene, CDR1 is MNHEY and CDR2 is SMNVEV (reference sequence). V lost 6 bases, J lost 0 bases, and 8 bases stayed unmatched. The CDR3 bases are TGTGCCAGCAGAACAGGCGCAGGGGGCTCCTACGAGCAGTACTTC. Amino acid sequence: CASRTGAGGSYEQYF.